Below, 16 T cell receptor beta chains from the same sample are listed, as sequenced in a study of control samples from healthy donors and cancer patients. Assay: immunoSEQ multiplex PCR; the TCRdb copy retains only in-frame clones and omits some. The data show 55,000 to 90,000 clones, over 75% seen once. The specimen was blood. Receptor source: a man in his forties or fifties in good health.

The J gene is TRBJ1-5, the V gene TRBV12-3 or TRBV12-4; a possible D gene is TRBD1 (5 bases). V gave up 11 bases and J gave up 5 bases, with 16 bases separating them. The CDR3 runs to 13 residues. The DNA for the CDR3 is TGTGCCGCAGGGTTGACGAGGGATCAGCCCCAGCATTTT. Its translation: CAAGLTRDQPQHF.

V is TRBV11-1 and J is TRBJ2-5; D unclear. V lost 3 bases and J 2 bases, leaving 13 bases between the germline ends. The germline gives CDR1 SGHAT, CDR2 FQDESV (reference sequence). The CDR3 is 15 residues long. The CDR3 coding sequence is TGTGCCAGCAGCTTTGGATGGGTCGGGCAAGAGACCCAGTACTTC. This encodes CASSFGWVGQETQYF.

As concerns this clone: Other DNA sequences within the sample encode an identical CDR3. The genes are TRBV30 and TRBJ1-1, with no clear D. Trimming stripped 0 bases from V and 6 bases from J, with 8 bases between. CDR3 length: 12 amino acids. CDR1 GTSNPN and CDR2 SVGIG come from the germline V gene (reference sequence). For the CDR3, the DNA is TGTGCCTGGAGTGTACGGCGGGCTGAAGCTTTCTTT. Its translation: CAWSVRRAEAFF.

V and J are TRBV12-3 or TRBV12-4 and TRBJ1-2; 7 positions agree with TRBD1. V lost 6 bases and J lost 3; bases outside the gene matches: 4. The CDR3 totals 13 residues. The CDR3 reads CASRFDRDYGYTF. The CDR3 DNA follows: TGTGCCAGCAGATTTGACAGGGACTATGGCTACACCTTC.

The gene calls are TRBV6-2 or TRBV6-3 and TRBJ1-6, with a tentative D call TRBD1 (6 bases). CDR3 size: 14 residues. Between the trimmed V and J ends, which lost 6 bases and 10 bases, there was a span of 16 bases. Per the germline V gene, CDR1 is MNHEY and CDR2 is SVGEGT. The CDR3: CASSHGQLQSPLHF. The CDR3 region has the DNA TGTGCCAGCAGCCATGGACAGTTACAATCACCCCTCCACTTT.

The J gene is TRBJ1-1, the V gene TRBV7-3; 10 positions match TRBD1. The germline V gene encodes CDR1 SGHTA and CDR2 FQGTGA. Trimming at V came to 7 bases and at J to 4 bases, leaving 18 bases not matched to a gene. This CDR3 has 18 amino acids. The CDR3, as DNA: TGTGCCAGCACCCTCCTTCCAGGACAGGGGGTTTTGGGCACTGAAGCTTTCTTT. Translated: CASTLLPGQGVLGTEAFF.

The chain joins TRBV10-3 to TRBJ2-7; TRBD1 matches 7 bases. Germline V gives CDR1 ENHRY, CDR2 SYGVKD. CDR3 length equals 15 residues. V gave up 5 bases and J gave up 2 bases; unmatched junction bases: 9. The CDR3 reads CAISSYRGTAYEQYF. CDR3 DNA: TGTGCCATCAGTTCTTACAGGGGAACGGCCTACGAGCAGTACTTC.

This clone was observed once. The chain carries TRBV3-1 (or the pseudogene TRBV3-2) and TRBJ2-7, with a weak D call TRBD2 (7 bases). Germline V gene sequence: CDR1 LGHDT, CDR2 YNNKEL (reference sequence). The CDR3 runs to 16 residues. Trimming removed 1 base at V and 1 base at J, with 14 bases between. This chain's CDR3 is CASSQVGRGRSYEQYF. CDR3 sequence (DNA): TGTGCCAGCAGCCAAGTGGGGCGGGGGCGTTCCTACGAGCAGTACTTC.

This clone appeared a few times. V usage is TRBV6-2 or TRBV6-3 and J usage is TRBJ1-5, with TRBD1 matching over 12 bases. Germline V gene sequence: CDR1 MNHEY, CDR2 SVGEGT. V gave up 4 bases and J gave up 0 bases; unmatched junction bases: 13. There are 20 residues in the CDR3. CDR3 protein: CASSSNVGTGGAGSNQPQHF. CDR3 nucleotide sequence: TGTGCCAGCAGTTCGAATGTAGGGACAGGGGGCGCCGGTAGCAATCAGCCCCAGCATTTT.

This clone was seen a few times. The chain combines TRBV9 with TRBJ1-2, with no clear D. V dropped 6 bases and J dropped 1 base, with 10 bases sitting between them. The CDR3 is 13 amino acids. Germline V gene sequence: CDR1 SGDLS, CDR2 YYNGEE. DNA for the CDR3: TGTGCCAGCAAGAGCGGATTTAACTATGGCTACACCTTC. This encodes CASKSGFNYGYTF.

The rearrangement links TRBV11-2 to TRBJ1-1; D not certain. The CDR3 consists of 13 residues. Trimming stripped 3 bases from V and 0 bases from J, with 5 bases between. Germline V lookup: CDR1 SGHAT, CDR2 FQNNGV. CDR3 coding DNA: TGTGCCAGCAGCTTTTCAGTGAACACTGAAGCTTTCTTT. This encodes CASSFSVNTEAFF.

This clone occurred once. The chain employs TRBV28 and TRBJ1-1; 7 bases map to TRBD1. This CDR3 has 15 residues. The V segment lost 5 bases and the J segment 11 bases; nucleotides outside the gene matches: 17. Germline-derived CDR1 and CDR2 are MDHEN and SYDVKM. The CDR3 region has the DNA TGTGCCAGCAGTCCCCAAACCGCAGGGGGGTTGGATGCTTTCTTT. Translation: CASSPQTAGGLDAFF.

V is TRBV7-2 and J is TRBJ1-5; D is ambiguous. The CDR3 is 16 residues long. Germline lookup yields CDR1 SGHTA and CDR2 FQGNSA. Trimming stripped 2 bases from V and 1 base from J, with 12 bases between. The CDR3 sequence is CASSLRIRGSNQPQHF. Written as DNA, the CDR3 is TGTGCCAGCAGCTTACGAATACGAGGGAGCAATCAGCCCCAGCATTTT.

The chain employs TRBV7-9 and TRBJ2-5, with TRBD1 matching 11 bases. Germline loops: CDR1 SEHNR, CDR2 FQNEAQ (reference sequence). V shed 4 bases and J 4 bases; nucleotides not matched to a gene: 11. The CDR3 runs 17 residues. This CDR3 reads CASSWAGTGGAGETQYF. The CDR3 coding sequence is TGTGCCAGCAGCTGGGCCGGGACAGGGGGAGCTGGAGAGACCCAGTACTTC.

The J gene is TRBJ2-3, the V gene TRBV4-1; D call uncertain. The length of the CDR3 is 15 residues. Trimming shortened V by 3 bases and J by 4 bases, and 14 bases separated the two germline ends. CDR1 is MGHRA, CDR2 YSYEKL, per germline. The CDR3 DNA sequence: TGCGCCAGCAGCCAGGACCCCCGAGGTGCAGATACGCAGTATTTT. Protein: CASSQDPRGADTQYF.

V and J are TRBV6-6 and TRBJ2-2; D unresolved. The CDR3 is 16 residues long. CDR1 is MNHNY and CDR2 is SVGAGI in the germline V gene (reference sequence). V lost 4 bases, J lost 6 bases, and 18 bases lay in between. In DNA form, the CDR3 reads TGTGCCAGCAGTTCCACCCAATTCGATGGCGCCGGGGAGCTGTTTTTT. As protein: CASSSTQFDGAGELFF.